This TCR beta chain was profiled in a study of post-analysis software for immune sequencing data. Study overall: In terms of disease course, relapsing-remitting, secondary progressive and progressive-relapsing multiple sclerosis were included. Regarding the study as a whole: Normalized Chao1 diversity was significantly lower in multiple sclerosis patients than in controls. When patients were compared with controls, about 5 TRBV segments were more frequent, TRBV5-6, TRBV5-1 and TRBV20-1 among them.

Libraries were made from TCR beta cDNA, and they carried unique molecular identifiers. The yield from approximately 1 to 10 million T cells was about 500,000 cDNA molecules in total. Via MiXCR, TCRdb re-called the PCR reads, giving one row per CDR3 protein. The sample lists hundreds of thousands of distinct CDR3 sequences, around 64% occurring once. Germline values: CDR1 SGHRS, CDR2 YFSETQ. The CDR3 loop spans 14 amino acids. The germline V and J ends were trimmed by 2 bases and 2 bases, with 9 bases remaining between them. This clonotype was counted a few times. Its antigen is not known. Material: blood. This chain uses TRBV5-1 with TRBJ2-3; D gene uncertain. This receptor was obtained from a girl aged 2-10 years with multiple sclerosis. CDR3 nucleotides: TGCGCCAGCAGCTTCCGTCAAAACACAGATACGCAGTATTTT. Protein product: CASSFRQNTDTQYF.